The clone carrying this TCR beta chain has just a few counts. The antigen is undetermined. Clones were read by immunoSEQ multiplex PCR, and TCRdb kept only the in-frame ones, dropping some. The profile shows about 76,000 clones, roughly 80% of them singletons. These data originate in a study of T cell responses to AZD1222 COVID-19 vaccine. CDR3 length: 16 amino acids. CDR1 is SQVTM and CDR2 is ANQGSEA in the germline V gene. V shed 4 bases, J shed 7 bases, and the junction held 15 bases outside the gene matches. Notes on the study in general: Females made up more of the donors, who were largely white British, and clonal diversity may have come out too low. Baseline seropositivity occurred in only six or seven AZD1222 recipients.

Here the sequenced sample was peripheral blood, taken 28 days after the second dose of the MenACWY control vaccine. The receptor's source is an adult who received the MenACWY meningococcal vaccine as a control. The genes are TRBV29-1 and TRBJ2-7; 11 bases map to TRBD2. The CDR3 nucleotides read TGCAGCGTTGTTGGCACTAGCGGGGGCGGTTCGAAGGAGCAGTACTTC. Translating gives CSVVGTSGGGSKEQYF.